These 25 T cell receptor beta chains were all obtained from the same sample, sequenced in a study of cytomegalovirus exposure and HLA in healthy donors. Vbeta (60) and Jbeta (13) primers were used in the PCR. Assay used: immunoSEQ multiplex PCR; TCRdb lists only in-frame clones, some missing. This repertoire shows around 69,000 clones, 65% to 70% found once; its top ten account for less than 9%. Material for sequencing was PBMCs. These receptors all stem from a middle-aged man in good health and CMV-seropositive.

The CDR3 DNA reads TGTGCCAGCTCACCGATTAGCAGGGGCCGTAACTATGGCTACACCTTC. Protein product: CASSPISRGRNYGYTF. This sequence joins TRBV18 and TRBJ1-2; D is possibly TRBD1 (6 bases). CDR3 size: 16 residues. Trimming left V 3 bases short and J 1 base short, with 15 bases between. The germline gives CDR1 KGHSH, CDR2 LQKENI.

The rearrangement links TRBV29-1 to TRBJ1-5, with 8 nucleotides matching TRBD1. Germline V gene data show CDR1 as SQVTM and CDR2 as ANQGSEA. CDR3 length: 10 residues. The CDR3 here is CRQGGQPQHF. The DNA for the CDR3 is TGCAGACAGGGGGGTCAGCCCCAGCATTTT. Full variable domain (missing parts from reference TRBV29-1 and TRBJ1-5): SAVISQKPSRDICQRGTSLTIQCQVDSQVTMMFWYRQQPGQSLTLIATANQGSEATYESGFVIDKFPISRPNLTFSTLTVSNMSPEDSSIYLCRQGGQPQHFGDGTRLSIL.

The sample holds a few counts of this clone. In DNA form, the CDR3 reads TGTGCCAGTAGTATGGACACCCGTAGGCCCCAGCATTTT. It encodes CASSMDTRRPQHF. The chain uses TRBV19 and TRBJ1-5; D is perhaps TRBD1 (5 bases). Trimming removed 3 bases at V and 9 bases at J, with 12 bases between. The V gene's germline CDR1 is LNHDA and CDR2 SQIVND (reference sequence). There are 13 residues in the CDR3.

V is TRBV5-1 and J is TRBJ2-3; no reliable D call. The germline gives CDR1 SGHRS, CDR2 YFSETQ. The CDR3 spans 16 residues. V was shortened by 1 base and J by 2 bases, with 14 bases between the two germline ends. This CDR3 is CASSLLGGMPTDTQYF. CDR3 DNA sequence: TGCGCCAGCAGCTTGCTTGGCGGAATGCCCACAGATACGCAGTATTTT.

In this sample, this clone turned up a few times. The chain combines TRBV7-6 with TRBJ2-6, with TRBD1 identical over 7 bases. The CDR3 sequence is 14 residues long. V lost 7 bases, J lost 2 bases, and 2 bases stayed unmatched. The V gene's germline CDR1 is SGHVS and CDR2 FNYEAQ. CDR3 sequence: CASTQGAGANVLTF. As DNA, the CDR3 is TGTGCCAGCACCCAGGGGGCTGGGGCCAACGTCCTGACTTTC. Based on the CDR3 plus reference TRBV7-6 and TRBJ2-6, the full variable domain is GAGVSQSPRYKVTKRGQDVALRCDPISGHVSLYWYRQALGQGPEFLTYFNYEAQQDKSGLPNDRFSAERPEGSISTLTIQRTEQRDSAMYRCASTQGAGANVLTFGAGSRLTVL.

V gene TRBV5-1 combines with J gene TRBJ1-5; 10 nucleotides line up with TRBD1. Losses at the gene ends were 2 bases for V and 5 bases for J; bases not matched to a gene: 4. The CDR3 is 15 residues long. CDR1 and CDR2 (germline): SGHRS, YFSETQ. The DNA for the CDR3 is TGCGCCAGCAGCTTAGTGACAGGGGGCGATCAGCCCCAGCATTTT. Its translation: CASSLVTGGDQPQHF.

V gene TRBV6-6 combines with J gene TRBJ1-4; maybe TRBD1 (5 bases). The V gene lost 6 bases and the J gene lost 7 bases, with 18 bases spanning the gap. CDR1 and CDR2 from the germline V gene are MNHNY and SVGAGI (reference sequence). This CDR3 spans 15 amino acids. The CDR3 region has the DNA TGTGCCAGCAGACTCGGCGGGGGTGGAATTGAAAAACTGTTTTTT. Protein sequence: CASRLGGGGIEKLFF.

The chain links TRBV4-1 to TRBJ1-1, with TRBD1 identical over 11 bases. The V and J ends lost 0 bases and 4 bases, in that order; junction bases with no gene match: 7. CDR1 and CDR2 (germline): MGHRA, YSYEKL. The CDR3 runs to 17 residues. The CDR3 DNA follows: TGCGCCAGCAGCCAAGATTGGACCGGGACAGGGGGCACTGAAGCTTTCTTT. Its protein product is CASSQDWTGTGGTEAFF.

This chain joins TRBV5-1 and TRBJ2-3, with D possibly being TRBD2 (5 bases). The CDR3 consists of 13 residues. Trimming pared 4 bases from V and 2 bases from J, leaving 8 bases between. Germline values: CDR1 SGHRS, CDR2 YFSETQ. The chain's CDR3 is CASSPRDTDTQYF. CDR3 sequence (DNA): TGCGCCAGCAGCCCCCGGGACACAGATACGCAGTATTTT.

In this sample, this clone turned up a few times. The V gene is TRBV7-2, the J gene TRBJ1-5; weak D call: TRBD1 (6 bases). The V end lost 5 bases, the J end lost 10 bases, and 21 bases lay between the germline ends. This CDR3 has 15 residues. Looked up from germline, CDR1 is SGHTA and CDR2 is FQGNSA. CDR3 nucleotide sequence: TGTGCCAGCAGCCCCTTGGGGCAGGGGATCGAACCCCAGCATTTT. Translated: CASSPLGQGIEPQHF.

The V call is TRBV5-1, the J call TRBJ1-5, with 9 bases fitting TRBD1. Germline CDR1 and CDR2: SGHRS and YFSETQ. The V and J ends lost 0 bases and 7 bases, in that order; junction bases with no gene match: 5. This CDR3 has 15 amino acids. The CDR3: CASSLDGTGYQPQHF. CDR3 bases: TGCGCCAGCAGCTTGGACGGGACAGGGTACCAGCCCCAGCATTTT.

This clone came up a few times. For the CDR3, the DNA is TGTGCCAGCTCACCAGTTCAAACAGGGGGCTCCTACAATGAGCAGTTCTTC. This codes for CASSPVQTGGSYNEQFF. This chain joins TRBV18 and TRBJ2-1; 8 bases line up with TRBD1. With V trimmed by 2 bases and J by 0 bases, 6 bases remained unmatched. CDR1 is KGHSH, CDR2 LQKENI, per germline. This CDR3 contains 17 residues.

The chain uses TRBV10-3 and TRBJ1-4, with D possibly TRBD1 on 5 matching bases. The germline V and J ends were trimmed by 3 bases and 8 bases, with 10 bases remaining between them. The CDR3 extends over 13 amino acids. Germline V lookup: CDR1 ENHRY, CDR2 SYGVKD. The chain's CDR3 is CAISDGGGEKLFF. CDR3 sequence (DNA): TGTGCCATCAGTGACGGGGGTGGGGAAAAACTGTTTTTT.

The genes are TRBV7-9 and TRBJ1-1; D is undetermined. The CDR3 extends over 13 amino acids. Trimming took 3 bases from V and 3 from J, leaving 8 bases between them. Germline values: CDR1 SEHNR, CDR2 FQNEAQ (reference sequence). The CDR3, as DNA: TGTGCCAGCAGCTTTTCCGGGGACACTGAAGCTTTCTTT. It codes for CASSFSGDTEAFF.

The chain recombines TRBV5-4 with TRBJ2-7; 8 nucleotides line up with TRBD2. With 4 bases clipped from V and 4 bases from J, the junction kept 7 bases outside the gene matches. The germline CDR1 and CDR2 sequences are SGHNT and YYREEE (reference sequence). This CDR3 contains 14 residues. CDR3 DNA: TGTGCCAGCAGCCCGGGGGGGGGCACGTACGAGCAGTACTTC. Translated, it gives CASSPGGGTYEQYF.

The chain carries TRBV7-2 and TRBJ2-7; 8 bases align to TRBD1. This CDR3 is built from 16 residues. Germline assignment: CDR1 SGHTA and CDR2 FQGNSA. Trimming at V came to 1 base and at J to 9 bases, leaving 14 bases not matched to a gene. The CDR3 loop reads CASSLDIRTGSQGQYF. The CDR3, as DNA: TGTGCCAGCAGCTTAGACATAAGGACAGGGTCCCAAGGGCAGTACTTC. Combining the CDR3 with reference TRBV7-2 and TRBJ2-7 gives the whole variable domain GAGVSQSPSNKVTEKGKDVELRCDPISGHTALYWYRQSLGQGLEFLIYFQGNSAPDKSGLPSDRFSAERTGGSVSTLTIQRTQQEDSAVYLCASSLDIRTGSQGQYFGPGTRLTVT.

This clone was observed a single time. The chain has TRBV28 and TRBJ2-2; 10 nucleotides match TRBD2. The germline V gene encodes CDR1 MDHEN and CDR2 SYDVKM. Trimming at V came to 3 bases and at J to 12 bases, leaving 4 bases not matched to a gene. The CDR3 is made up of 13 amino acids. CDR3 protein: CASSFGLAAQLFF. The CDR3 DNA reads as TGTGCCAGCAGTTTCGGACTAGCGGCTCAGCTGTTTTTT.

The chain uses TRBV5-1 and TRBJ1-1; possible D gene TRBD1, 5 bases. The germline CDR1 and CDR2 sequences are SGHRS and YFSETQ. Trimming took 3 bases from V and 1 from J, leaving 10 bases between them. CDR3 length equals 14 residues. CDR3 DNA: TGCGCCAGCAGCTCAAGTGACAGGAACACTGAAGCTTTCTTT. It encodes CASSSSDRNTEAFF.

The gene calls are TRBV5-1 and TRBJ1-2, with a tentative D call TRBD1 (6 bases). Germline V gene data show CDR1 as SGHRS and CDR2 as YFSETQ. The CDR3 length is 14 residues. The V and J ends lost 1 base and 5 bases respectively, with 12 bases between them. This CDR3 is CASSLTGSSYGYTF. DNA for the CDR3: TGCGCCAGCAGCTTGACAGGGTCGAGTTATGGCTACACCTTC. Variable domain in full (rest from reference TRBV5-1 and TRBJ1-2): KAGVTQTPRYLIKTRGQQVTLSCSPISGHRSVSWYQQTPGQGLQFLFEYFSETQRNKGNFPGRFSGRQFSNSRSEMNVSTLELGDSALYLCASSLTGSSYGYTFGSGTRLTVV.

This clone turned up a few times. The CDR3 bases are TGTGCCAGCAATGGCGGGCGCCAGATGAACACTGAAGCTTTCTTT. It specifies CASNGGRQMNTEAFF. This chain connects TRBV7-2 to TRBJ1-1; D remains unclear. CDR3 length: 15 residues. Germline V gene data show CDR1 as SGHTA and CDR2 as FQGNSA. With 7 bases removed from V and 0 bases from J, the gap between germline ends came to 15 bases.

This clone has just one count. The V gene is TRBV7-9, the J gene TRBJ1-1, with 8 bases identical to TRBD1. The CDR3 loop spans 19 amino acids. Germline V CDR1 and CDR2: SEHNR, FQNEAQ (reference sequence). V shed 1 base, J shed 5 bases, and the junction held 18 bases outside the gene matches. The CDR3 protein is CASSLDVVRQGSIRTEAFF. CDR3 coding DNA: TGTGCCAGCAGCTTAGATGTCGTGAGACAGGGGTCTATAAGGACTGAAGCTTTCTTT.

This rearrangement joins TRBV29-1 to TRBJ2-7; TRBD1 is a possible D gene (6 bases). The CDR3 totals 12 residues. Germline loops: CDR1 SQVTM, CDR2 ANQGSEA. V lost 6 bases, J lost 2 bases, and 11 bases lay in between. The CDR3 DNA is TGCAGCGTGCGGACAGATACCTACGAGCAGTACTTC. It yields the protein CSVRTDTYEQYF.

This clone occurred once. V is TRBV5-1 and J is TRBJ2-3; D may be TRBD2 (7 bases). CDR1 is SGHRS and CDR2 is YFSETQ in the germline V gene. CDR3 length equals 17 residues. V lost 3 bases and J 2 bases, leaving 19 bases between the germline ends. The CDR3 DNA is TGCGCCAGCAGCTCCTCGTTCCCGCGGGGGCACACAGATACGCAGTATTTT. Encoded protein: CASSSSFPRGHTDTQYF.

The genes are TRBV5-6 and TRBJ2-3, with 7 nucleotides matching TRBD2. The ends lost 5 bases at V and 0 bases at J; junction bases unmatched: 9. Germline lookup yields CDR1 SGHDT and CDR2 YYEEEE. The CDR3 length is 16 residues. CDR3 DNA: TGTGCCAGCAGGGCAGGGAGGGGAACTAGCACAGATACGCAGTATTTT. This translates into CASRAGRGTSTDTQYF.

The chain combines TRBV4-3 with TRBJ2-3; TRBD2 matches at 7 bases. The CDR3 contains 14 residues. V was clipped by 3 bases and J by 4 bases; unmatched bases: 4. Germline V gives CDR1 LGHNA, CDR2 YSLEER. CDR3 in DNA: TGCGCCAGCAGCCACAGCGGGGCCGCAGATACGCAGTATTTT. Translation gives CASSHSGAADTQYF.